This T cell receptor beta chain was sequenced during a study of blood T cell repertoires in COVID-19. Study-level information: COVID-19 samples from acute and convalescent phases originated in the United States, Italy and Spain.

The assay was immunoSEQ multiplex PCR, and TCRdb's table has in-frame clones only and misses some. The sample records a few hundred thousand clones, about 91% being singletons. From germline, CDR1 is SGHVS and CDR2 FQNEAQ. This CDR3 has 13 residues. Trimming removed 1 base at V and 5 bases at J, with 9 bases between. This TCR was sampled from a woman in her forties or fifties with COVID-19, enrolled during active disease. Sequencing was done on a sample of peripheral blood. The chain combines TRBV7-8 with TRBJ2-7, with a tentative D call TRBD1 (6 bases). CDR3 region: CASSLGSGDEQYF. The CDR3 DNA follows: TGTGCCAGCAGCTTAGGTTCAGGGGACGAGCAGTACTTC.